This section outlines one T cell receptor beta chain sequence together with its context. The antigen this receptor binds is unknown. Base qualities are not recorded, but no much larger clone differs from it by a single base. The data were taken from a study of T-cell reconstitution after alpha-beta-depleted transplantation in children (dated by TCRdb to the mid-2010s). Concerning the study at large: The study quantitatively tracked T-cell immune reconstitution after TCRalphabeta/CD19-depleted allogeneic hematopoietic cell transplantation in children using TCR repertoire profiling. Overall study results and their limits: The apparently early alphabetaT-cell count recovery about two months after transplant was reportedly dependent on only several hundred rapidly expanded clones derived from non-depleted graft cells. In some patients, high TCRbeta diversity at day 60 was attributed to recipient T cells and intrathymic progenitors that had survived conditioning. Over the following months the frequencies of hyperexpanded clones went down, and after one year T-cell counts and TCRbeta diversity were mostly credited to newly produced T cells.

The germline V gene (reference sequence) yields SEHNR for CDR1 and FQNEAQ for CDR2. Trimming removed 5 bases from V and 1 base from J, leaving 11 bases between the germline ends. Inclusive of the bounding cysteine and phenylalanine, the CDR3 is 14 residues long. This entry keeps only the CDR3 DNA: 42 bases, framed from base 1. This specimen's treatment or condition label, interpreted: allogeneic hematopoietic cell transplantation with graft depleted of TCRalphabeta T cells and CD19 B cells. TCRalphabeta/CD19-depleted allogeneic hematopoietic cell grafts were given to the transplant recipients, all of whom were children. Library construction relied on PCR. Sequencing instrument: Illumina HiSeq 2500. TCR library preparation used molecular barcoding, with unique molecular identifiers applied to normalize quantification of the TCRbeta repertoire. Clones were called with MiXCR by TCRdb after fastp trimmed the public reads at Q25, and only in-frame beta chains were retained. Every CDR3 protein is listed once, alongside the most common genes and DNA of its rows. Within this sample are some 830,000 distinct CDR3 sequences, with 15% to 20% of them counted one time only. About 4.6% of the sample belongs to the ten largest clones.

In this chain, TRBV7-9 is recombined with TRBJ1-1, with the D gene not confidently named. The clonotype was recovered from a male patient between 5 and 17 years old who had a stem cell transplant for acute lymphoblastic leukemia, so the T cells may come from the graft donor. Specimen: PBMCs, mostly from graft donor cells, collected 360 days after TCRalphabeta/CD19-depleted stem cell transplant. Read as DNA, the sequence is TGTGCCAGCAGCAGCGGGCTGCCGAACACTGAAGCTTTCTTT. Its protein product is CASSSGLPNTEAFF.